This paragraph covers one T cell receptor gamma chain sequence. There is no known antigen for this receptor. Base qualities are not provided; no much larger clone lies one nucleotide away. This sample was taken from a study of Vδ1+ human thymocytes (dated by TCRdb to the late 2010s). Notes on the research overall: The study characterised mRNA-level TRG and TRD CDR3 repertoires of highly purified Vdelta1+ thymocytes from young children as a data resource. The multiplex-based CDR3 amplicon strategy had previously been validated against 5'RACE-based CDR3 amplicon generation methods.

RNA was isolated using the RNeasy mini kit, and reverse transcription was performed with Superscript III. CDR3 amplicons were produced by multiplex PCR using pooled V-gene forward primers and a constant-region reverse primer with Illumina adaptor overhangs. After gel purification, the amplicons were indexed with Nextera index primers over approximately 8 extra PCR cycles and then purified using AMPure XP beads. Sequencing of the libraries was done on an Illumina MiSeq using paired-end 250 bp reads, dual indexing and an approximately 22% PhiX spike-in. Under the source paper's analysis protocol: Reads were quality checked with FastQC, and TRG read pairs were merged with ea-utils fastq-join. IMGT/HighV-QUEST was used to annotate sequences, retaining only productive sequences with an unambiguous V-gene assignment, and each clonotype was defined by an identical CDR3 sequence. VDJtools 1.1.1, tcR 2.2.3, Treemap and vegan Shannon diversity in R 3.4.4 were used for downstream analysis. TCRdb reprocessed the public reads with the caller CATT; rows with the same DNA were merged afterwards. These V and J calls originate from TCRdb's pipeline instead of the authors' own analysis. The sample contains around 11,000 gamma-chain clones, approximately 40% of them found a single time. The ten largest make up roughly 2% of the sample.

CDR1 EGSTGY and CDR2 YDSYTSSV are derived from the germline V gene. Here V drops 4 bases and J drops 8 bases, and the junction holds 11 bases not matched to any gene. Spanning cysteine to phenylalanine, the CDR3 consists of 13 amino acids. The kept DNA is CDR3 alone, 39 bases in frame from the first base. Thymic samples were depleted of alphabeta T cells, then CD3+ TCRVdelta1+ TCRVdelta2- thymocytes were FACS-sorted. The purity of the sorted Vdelta1+ thymocytes was between roughly 97% and 99.6%. The thymic specimens were obtained from 8 paediatric patients who were undergoing corrective cardiac surgery and ranged in age from roughly 5 days to 17 months. Thymic tissue was dispersed and mononuclear cells isolated on a Histopaque-1077 density gradient. The staining antibodies were anti-TCRVdelta1 clone TS8.2, anti-TCRVdelta2 clone B6, anti-CD3 clone HIT3a and anti-TCRalphabeta clone IP26. Paper-wide results and their limitations: Even though sort purity was high, around 20% of thymic TRD sequences were Vdelta2 (and few were Vdelta3), which was not the case for the peripheral blood Vdelta1+ controls. Because unexpected Vdelta2 sequences could lead to misinterpretation of bulk repertoire data, the authors recommended using highly purified populations and single-cell validation. Donors shared many TRG clonotypes (up to about 6.9x10^3), but TRD repertoires were essentially private, with at most 130 shared. No clustering by age or sex was observed, so analyses did not stratify donors by these variables. Thymic TRG and TRD repertoires appeared highly polyclonal with Gaussian CDR3 length distributions, unlike oligoclonal peripheral blood repertoires.

The sequenced sample consisted of Vdelta1+ gamma-delta thymocytes from the thymus. The cell subset or site label, read with the paper, signifies: FACS-sorted CD3+ TCRalphabeta- TCRVdelta1+ TCRVdelta2- thymocytes. The chain links TRGV4 with TRGJ1 or TRGJ2. Because TCRdb records no J gene, it was assigned here through a match of the DNA to germline. The receptor was derived from a boy less than two years old who had congenital heart surgery. The nucleotide sequence reads TGTGCCACCTGGGACCCCGGTGAAAATAAGAAACTCTTT. Its translation is CATWDPGENKKLF.